Detailed here is one T cell receptor (beta chain). It was with random hexamers that roughly 0.5 to 1 ug RNA was reverse transcribed. Amplification of TCR beta CDR3 was carried out by immunoSEQ multiplex PCR, which covered 54 Vbeta and 13 Jbeta segments. TCRdb reprocessed the immunoSEQ multiplex PCR reads via MiXCR and lists one record per CDR3 protein. In the table there are about 160,000 distinct CDR3 sequences, roughly 94% of which are singletons. The study sequenced TCR beta in blood CD8+ and CD4+ T cells. Patients with stable or active relapsing-remitting disease, all of them treatment-naive, made up the multiple sclerosis controls. The TEMRA cells underwent FACS enrichment, while the CD8+ and CD4+ T cells underwent negative isolation. The sample is drawn from a study of CD8 T cells in Susac syndrome. The CDR3 is 13 amino acids. V lost 10 bases and J lost 5; bases outside the gene matches: 5.

The clonotype comes from a human donor with multiple sclerosis. The genes are TRBV23-1 and TRBJ2-5, with 12 bases that match TRBD1. TRBV23-1 belongs to the ORF category, with a function that is uncertain. Input material: CD4+ T cells from PBMCs. CDR3 DNA: TGCGCCATCCCGGGACAGGGGGCTGAGACCCAGTACTTC. Its translation: CAIPGQGAETQYF.